This TCR beta chain was recorded in a study of beta chain features in type 1 diabetes. The sample holds a few counts of this clone. Trimming took 0 bases from V and 4 from J; bases not matched to a gene: 29. CDR1 is GTSNPN, CDR2 SVGIG, per germline (reference sequence). The CDR3 contains 24 residues. Since all of the isolated RNA was reverse transcribed, expressed TCRB transcripts were what got sequenced. Generated by immunoSEQ multiplex PCR, the TCRdb table keeps only in-frame clones and is missing some. The top ten hold 1% to 1.5% of the sample, which has some 220,000 clones, approximately 10% seen once.

Sequencing was carried out using central memory CD4+ T cells from blood. The chain recombines TRBV30 with TRBJ2-2, with TRBD2 identical over 10 bases. This TCR was recovered from a man between 18 and 29 years old in good health. The DNA for the CDR3 is TGTGCCTGGAGTGTTCGGGACTTCGGTATAGCCGGGACTAGCGTTGGGGACCGCACCGGGGAGCTGTTTTTT. It encodes CAWSVRDFGIAGTSVGDRTGELFF.